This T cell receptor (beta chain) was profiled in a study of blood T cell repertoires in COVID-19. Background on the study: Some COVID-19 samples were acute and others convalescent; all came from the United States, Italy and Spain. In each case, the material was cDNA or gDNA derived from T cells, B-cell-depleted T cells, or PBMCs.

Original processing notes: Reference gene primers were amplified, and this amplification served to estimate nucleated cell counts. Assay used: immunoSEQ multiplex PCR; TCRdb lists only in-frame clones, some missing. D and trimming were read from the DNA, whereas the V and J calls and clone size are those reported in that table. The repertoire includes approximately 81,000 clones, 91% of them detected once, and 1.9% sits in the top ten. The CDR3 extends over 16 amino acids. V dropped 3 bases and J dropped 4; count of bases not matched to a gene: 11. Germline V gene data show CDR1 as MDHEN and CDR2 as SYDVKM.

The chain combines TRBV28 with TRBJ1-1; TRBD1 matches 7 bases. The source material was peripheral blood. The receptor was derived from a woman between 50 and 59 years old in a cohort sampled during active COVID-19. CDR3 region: CASSFLGGAQVTEAFF. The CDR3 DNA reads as TGTGCCAGCAGTTTTTTAGGGGGCGCCCAGGTCACTGAAGCTTTCTTT.